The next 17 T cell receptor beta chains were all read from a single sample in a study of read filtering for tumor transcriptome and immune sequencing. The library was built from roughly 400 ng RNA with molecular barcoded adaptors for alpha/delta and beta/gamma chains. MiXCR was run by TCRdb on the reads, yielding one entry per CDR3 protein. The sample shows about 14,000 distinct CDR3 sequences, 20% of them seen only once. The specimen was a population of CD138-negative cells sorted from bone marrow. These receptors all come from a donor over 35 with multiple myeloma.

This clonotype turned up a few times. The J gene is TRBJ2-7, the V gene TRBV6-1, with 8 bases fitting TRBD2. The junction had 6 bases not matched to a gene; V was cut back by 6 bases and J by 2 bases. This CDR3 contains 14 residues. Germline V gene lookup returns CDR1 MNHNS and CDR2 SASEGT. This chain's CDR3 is CASRTTSGTYEQYF. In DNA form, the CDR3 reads TGTGCCAGCAGGACTACTAGCGGTACCTACGAGCAGTACTTC.

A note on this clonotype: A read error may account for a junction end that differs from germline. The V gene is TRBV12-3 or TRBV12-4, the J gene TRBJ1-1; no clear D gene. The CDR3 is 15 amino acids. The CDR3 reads CASSAVRGVNTAAFF. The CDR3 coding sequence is TGTGCCAGCAGTGCGGTGCGTGGGGTAAACACTGCAGCTTTCTTT.

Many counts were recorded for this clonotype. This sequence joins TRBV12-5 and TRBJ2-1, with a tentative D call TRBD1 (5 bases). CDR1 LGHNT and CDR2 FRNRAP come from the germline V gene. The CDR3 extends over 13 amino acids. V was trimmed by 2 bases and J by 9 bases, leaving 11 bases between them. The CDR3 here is CASGLPGLGEQFF. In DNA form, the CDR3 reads TGTGCTAGTGGTTTGCCAGGGTTGGGTGAGCAGTTCTTC.

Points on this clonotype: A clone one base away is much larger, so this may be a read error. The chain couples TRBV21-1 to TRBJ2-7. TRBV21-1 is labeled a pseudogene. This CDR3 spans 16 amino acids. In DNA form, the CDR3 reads TGTGCCAGCAGCAAAGTTCGGTTTTTCTCTCTTTTGGAGCAGTACTTC. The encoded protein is CASSKVRFFSLLEQYF.

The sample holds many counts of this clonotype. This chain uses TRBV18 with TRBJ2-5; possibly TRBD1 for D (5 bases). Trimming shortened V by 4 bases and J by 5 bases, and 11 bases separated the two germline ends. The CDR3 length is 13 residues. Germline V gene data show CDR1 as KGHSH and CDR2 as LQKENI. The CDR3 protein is CASSRESGETQYF. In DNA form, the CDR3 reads TGTGCCAGCTCACGGGAATCAGGGGAGACCCAGTACTTC. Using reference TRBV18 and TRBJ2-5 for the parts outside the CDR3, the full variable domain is NAGVMQNPRHLVRRRGQEARLRCSPMKGHSHVYWYRQLPEEGLKFMVYLQKENIIDESGMPKERFSAEFPKEGPSILRIQQVVRGDSAAYFCASSRESGETQYFGPGTRLLVL.

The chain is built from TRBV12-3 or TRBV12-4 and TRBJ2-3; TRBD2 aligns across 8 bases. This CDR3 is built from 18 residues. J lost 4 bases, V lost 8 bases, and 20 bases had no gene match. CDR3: CASGFAGGPLSGADTQYF. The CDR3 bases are TGTGCCAGCGGATTCGCGGGGGGCCCACTTAGTGGCGCAGATACGCAGTATTTT.

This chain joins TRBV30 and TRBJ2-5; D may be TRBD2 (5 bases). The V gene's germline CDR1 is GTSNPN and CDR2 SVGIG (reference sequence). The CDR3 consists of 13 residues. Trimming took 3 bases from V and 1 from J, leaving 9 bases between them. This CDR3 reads CAWSADFQETQYF. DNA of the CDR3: TGTGCCTGGAGCGCGGACTTCCAAGAGACCCAGTACTTC.

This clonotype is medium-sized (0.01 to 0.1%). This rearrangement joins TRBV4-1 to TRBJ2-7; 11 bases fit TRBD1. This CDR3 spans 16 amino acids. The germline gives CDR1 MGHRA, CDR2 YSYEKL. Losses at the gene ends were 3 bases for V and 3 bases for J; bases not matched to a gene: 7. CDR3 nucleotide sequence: TGCGCCAGCAGCCAGGGGGACAGGGGGATTATCTACGAGCAGTACTTC. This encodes CASSQGDRGIIYEQYF.

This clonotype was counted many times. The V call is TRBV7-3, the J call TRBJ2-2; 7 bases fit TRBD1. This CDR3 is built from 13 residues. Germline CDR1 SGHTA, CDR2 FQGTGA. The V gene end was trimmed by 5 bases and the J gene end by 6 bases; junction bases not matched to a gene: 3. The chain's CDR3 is CASSRDRAGELFF. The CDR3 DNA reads TGTGCCAGCAGCAGAGACAGGGCCGGGGAGCTGTTTTTT.

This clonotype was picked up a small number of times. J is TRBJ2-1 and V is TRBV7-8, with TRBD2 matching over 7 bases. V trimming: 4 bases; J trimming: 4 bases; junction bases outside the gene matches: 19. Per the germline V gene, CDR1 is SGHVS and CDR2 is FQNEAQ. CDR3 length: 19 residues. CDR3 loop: CASSSPGVLGQRGYNEQFF. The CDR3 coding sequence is TGTGCCAGCAGCTCTCCGGGGGTTTTGGGCCAGCGGGGTTACAATGAGCAGTTCTTC.

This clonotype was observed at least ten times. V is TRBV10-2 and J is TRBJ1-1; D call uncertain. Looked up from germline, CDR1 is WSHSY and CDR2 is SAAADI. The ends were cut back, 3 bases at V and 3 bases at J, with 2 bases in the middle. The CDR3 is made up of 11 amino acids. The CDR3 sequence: CASSEHTEAFF. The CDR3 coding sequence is TGCGCCAGCAGTGAACACACTGAAGCTTTCTTT.

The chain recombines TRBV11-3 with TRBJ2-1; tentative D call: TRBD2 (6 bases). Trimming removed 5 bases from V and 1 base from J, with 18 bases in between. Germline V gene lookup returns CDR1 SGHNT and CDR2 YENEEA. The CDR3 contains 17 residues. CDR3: CASSPGLRRASYNEQFF. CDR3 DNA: TGTGCCAGCAGCCCGGGACTTCGCCGGGCTTCCTACAATGAGCAGTTCTTC.

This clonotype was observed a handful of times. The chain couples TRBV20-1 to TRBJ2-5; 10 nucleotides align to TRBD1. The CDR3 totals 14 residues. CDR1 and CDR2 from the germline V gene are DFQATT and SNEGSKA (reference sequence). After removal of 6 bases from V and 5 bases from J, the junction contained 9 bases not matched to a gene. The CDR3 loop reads CSARDRGASETQYF. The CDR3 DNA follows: TGCAGTGCCAGGGACAGGGGAGCTTCGGAGACCCAGTACTTC.

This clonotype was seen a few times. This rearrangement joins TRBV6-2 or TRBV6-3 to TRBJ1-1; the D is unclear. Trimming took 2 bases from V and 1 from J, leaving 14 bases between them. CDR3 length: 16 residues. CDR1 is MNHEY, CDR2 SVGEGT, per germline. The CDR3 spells CASSYLGGRRNTEAFF. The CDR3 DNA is TGTGCCAGCAGTTACCTTGGAGGGCGAAGGAACACTGAAGCTTTCTTT.

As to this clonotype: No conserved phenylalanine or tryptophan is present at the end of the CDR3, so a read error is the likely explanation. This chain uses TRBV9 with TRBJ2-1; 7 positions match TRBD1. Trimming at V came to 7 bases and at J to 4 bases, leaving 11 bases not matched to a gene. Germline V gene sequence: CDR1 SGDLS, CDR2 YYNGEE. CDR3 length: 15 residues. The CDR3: CASGGRDSQYNEQFL. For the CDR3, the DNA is TGTGCCAGCGGCGGCCGGGACAGCCAGTACAATGAGCAGTTCCTC.

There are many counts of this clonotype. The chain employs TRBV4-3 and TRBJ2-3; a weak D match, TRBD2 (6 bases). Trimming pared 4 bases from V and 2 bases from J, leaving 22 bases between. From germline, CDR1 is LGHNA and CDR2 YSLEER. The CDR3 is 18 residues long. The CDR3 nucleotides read TGCGCCAGCAGCCCTCCCCCTTGGAGACTAGACCTCACAGATACGCAGTATTTT. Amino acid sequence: CASSPPPWRLDLTDTQYF.

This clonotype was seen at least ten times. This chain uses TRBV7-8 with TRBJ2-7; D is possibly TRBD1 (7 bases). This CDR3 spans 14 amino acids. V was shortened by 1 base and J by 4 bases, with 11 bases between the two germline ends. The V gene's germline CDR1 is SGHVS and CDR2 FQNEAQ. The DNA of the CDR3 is TGTGCCAGCAGCTTAGAGCAGGGGGGTTACGAGCAGTACTTC. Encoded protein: CASSLEQGGYEQYF. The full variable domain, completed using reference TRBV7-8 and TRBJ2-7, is GAGVSQSPRYKVAKRGQDVALRCDPISGHVSLFWYQQALGQGPEFLTYFQNEAQLDKSGLPSDRFFAERPEGSVSTLKIQRTQQEDSAVYLCASSLEQGGYEQYFGPGTRLTVT.